One sample yielded the 17 T cell receptor beta chains listed below, sequenced in a study of T cells in Graves' hyperthyroidism and ophthalmopathy. RNA transcripts gave rise to amplified TCR beta CDR3 regions. A first-round RT-PCR of the TCR CDR3 used the HTBI primer set. TCRdb independently ran MiXCR on the multiplex PCR reads; one entry per CDR3 protein. The data hold about 600,000 distinct CDR3 sequences, with 16% observed a single time. The material sequenced was blood. The receptors shown here come from a woman aged 40 to 49 with Graves' ophthalmopathy.

This chain joins TRBV10-3 and TRBJ2-1; the D gene is possibly TRBD2 (6 bases). Trimming removed 6 bases at V and 5 bases at J, with 11 bases between. Looked up from germline, CDR1 is ENHRY and CDR2 is SYGVKD. The CDR3 covers 13 residues. DNA of the CDR3: TGTGCCATCAGGGGGGGACTCAACAATGAGCAGTTCTTC. Encoded protein: CAIRGGLNNEQFF.

This clonotype was picked up many times. The V and J genes are TRBV20-1 and TRBJ2-7; possible D gene TRBD1, 5 bases. CDR1 and CDR2 (germline): DFQATT, SNEGSKA (reference sequence). CDR3 size: 15 residues. Trimming removed 0 bases from V and 7 bases from J, with 19 bases in between. In DNA form, the CDR3 reads TGCAGTGCTAGAGATGAGGCTAGGGGATACTGGGAGCAGTACTTC. This gives the protein CSARDEARGYWEQYF.

This clonotype was detected only a few times. V gene TRBV2 combines with J gene TRBJ1-2, with 7 bases matching TRBD1. CDR3 length equals 11 residues. V lost 6 bases, J lost 8 bases, and 3 bases stayed unmatched. The germline V gene encodes CDR1 SNHLY and CDR2 FYNNEI. CDR3 sequence reads: CASRQGKGYTF. The CDR3 DNA is TGTGCCAGCAGACAGGGGAAGGGCTACACCTTC. Full variable domain (remainder filled in from reference TRBV2 and TRBJ1-2): EPEVTQTPSHQVTQMGQEVILRCVPISNHLYFYWYRQILGQKVEFLVSFYNNEISEKSEIFDDQFSVERPDGSNFTLKIRSTKLEDSAMYFCASRQGKGYTFGSGTRLTVV.

In this sample, this clonotype turned up many times. In DNA, the CDR3 is TGTGCCAGCAGCGGGGAACTACCAACCTACGAGCAGTACTTC. This gives the protein CASSGELPTYEQYF. The V gene is TRBV28, the J gene TRBJ2-7; maybe TRBD2 (5 bases). The ends were cut back, 6 bases at V and 2 bases at J, with 14 bases in the middle. This CDR3 region has 14 residues. CDR1 is MDHEN, CDR2 SYDVKM, per germline.

The chain has TRBV4-1 and TRBJ2-1; D is tentatively TRBD1 or TRBD2 (5 bases each). In germline, CDR1 is MGHRA, CDR2 YSYEKL. The CDR3 runs to 15 residues. With 2 bases removed from V and 3 bases from J, the gap between germline ends came to 11 bases. The CDR3 DNA reads TGCGCCAGCAGCCAACCCCGGGGCAGCTACAATGAGCAGTTCTTC. It is translated as CASSQPRGSYNEQFF.

This clonotype was recorded many times. In DNA, the CDR3 is TGTGCCAGCTCACCAACGGTGAACACCGGGGAGCTGTTTTTT. Protein product: CASSPTVNTGELFF. This chain connects TRBV18 to TRBJ2-2; D gene uncertain. Germline lookup yields CDR1 KGHSH and CDR2 LQKENI. The V gene lost 2 bases and the J gene lost 1 base, with 5 bases spanning the gap. The CDR3 loop spans 14 amino acids.

This clonotype came up many times. This chain links TRBV28 with TRBJ2-7; D assignment may be TRBD1 or TRBD2 (5 bases each). Trimming removed 8 bases from V and 7 bases from J, with 24 bases in between. The CDR3 has 15 amino acids. Germline CDR1 and CDR2: MDHEN and SYDVKM. CDR3 amino acids: CASSYRGLGASEQYF. The CDR3 DNA sequence: TGTGCCAGCTCCTACCGAGGACTTGGGGCTAGTGAGCAGTACTTC.

This clonotype was detected only a few times. The gene calls are TRBV27 and TRBJ2-3; the D gene is possibly TRBD2 (5 bases). This CDR3 comprises 14 residues. Germline assignment: CDR1 MNHEY and CDR2 SMNVEV (reference sequence). Trimming stripped 7 bases from V and 1 base from J, with 12 bases between. CDR3 sequence (DNA): TGTGCCAGCATGTGGACTCCTGGCACAGATACGCAGTATTTT. Its protein product is CASMWTPGTDTQYF.

This clonotype has only a few counts. The rearrangement joins TRBV2 to TRBJ1-6; 7 bases align to TRBD1. The CDR3 is 15 residues long. V lost 4 bases to trimming and J lost 5 bases; unmatched junction nucleotides: 5. Germline CDR1 and CDR2: SNHLY and FYNNEI. The CDR3 DNA sequence: TGTGCCAGCAGTGGGACAGGCGGAAATAATTCACCCCTCCACTTT. Amino acids: CASSGTGGNNSPLHF.

This clonotype was detected ten times or more. The V and J genes are TRBV2 and TRBJ2-1; 7 nucleotides agree with TRBD2. This CDR3 contains 15 residues. Germline CDR1 is SNHLY and CDR2 is FYNNEI. After removal of 1 base from V and 5 bases from J, the junction contained 5 bases not matched to a gene. CDR3 residues: CASSEVGGGHNEQFF. The CDR3, as DNA: TGTGCCAGCAGTGAAGTTGGGGGAGGGCACAATGAGCAGTTCTTC.

There are many counts of this clonotype. The chain has TRBV6-2 or TRBV6-3 and TRBJ2-5; D unclear. Looked up from germline, CDR1 is MNHEY and CDR2 is SVGEGT. This CDR3 has 16 amino acids. Trimming stripped 2 bases from V and 0 bases from J, with 13 bases between. CDR3 coding DNA: TGTGCCAGCAGTTACCGTGGAATCGGACACCAAGAGACCCAGTACTTC. Amino acid sequence: CASSYRGIGHQETQYF.

Many counts were recorded for this clonotype. In DNA form, the CDR3 reads TGTGCCAGCAGCCACGGTGGAGACATCGCAGATACGCAGTATTTT. As protein: CASSHGGDIADTQYF. J is TRBJ2-3 and V is TRBV7-9, with D unclear. The germline gives CDR1 SEHNR, CDR2 FQNEAQ (reference sequence). The CDR3 consists of 15 residues. V lost 5 bases and J 4 bases, leaving 16 bases between the germline ends.

This clonotype occurred many times. The chain joins TRBV18 to TRBJ2-2, with 8 bases matching TRBD1. Germline CDR1 KGHSH, CDR2 LQKENI. The CDR3 runs to 16 residues. J lost 3 bases, V lost 6 bases, and 9 bases had no gene match. The chain's CDR3 is CASSHGQGGDTGELFF. The CDR3, as DNA: TGTGCCAGCTCCCACGGACAGGGAGGCGACACCGGGGAGCTGTTTTTT.

This clonotype was counted between two and nine times. The chain couples TRBV3-1 to TRBJ2-5; TRBD1 aligns across 9 bases. Germline V gives CDR1 LGHDT, CDR2 YNNKEL (reference sequence). The CDR3 length is 15 residues. The V gene end was trimmed by 6 bases and the J gene end by 4 bases; junction bases not matched to a gene: 9. As DNA, the CDR3 is TGTGCCAGCAGGGGTGACAGGGGGTGGGTAGAGACCCAGTACTTC. This gives the protein CASRGDRGWVETQYF.

This clonotype has just a few counts. The chain couples TRBV11-2 to TRBJ2-7; D remains ambiguous. In germline, CDR1 is SGHAT, CDR2 FQNNGV. The CDR3 totals 14 residues. V shed 0 bases and J shed 0 bases, with 6 bases lying between them. For the CDR3, the DNA is TGTGCCAGCAGCTTAGATCGCCCCTCCTACGAGCAGTACTTC. It specifies CASSLDRPSYEQYF.

The rearrangement links TRBV5-4 to TRBJ2-5; 12 nucleotides match TRBD2. Germline trimming cut 0 bases from V and 3 bases from J; bases unmatched to any gene: 6. Germline V lookup: CDR1 SGHNT, CDR2 YYREEE (reference sequence). The CDR3 loop spans 17 amino acids. CDR3 DNA: TGTGCCAGCAGCTTGGGCCTAGCGGGGGGGGGCGAAGAGACCCAGTACTTC. It yields the protein CASSLGLAGGGEETQYF. The whole variable domain, remainder taken from reference TRBV5-4 and TRBJ2-5, is ETGVTQSPTHLIKTRGQQVTLRCSSQSGHNTVSWYQQALGQGPQFIFQYYREEENGRGNFPPRFSGLQFPNYSSELNVNALELDDSALYLCASSLGLAGGGEETQYFGPGTRLLVL.

This clonotype has more than one count but fewer than ten. This sequence joins TRBV19 and TRBJ2-6; 9 bases are a match to TRBD1. The CDR3 consists of 19 residues. Germline loops: CDR1 LNHDA, CDR2 SQIVND (reference sequence). Trimming took 0 bases from V and 3 from J; bases not matched to a gene: 9. In nucleotides, the CDR3 is TGTGCCAGTAGTATAGATGTCGCACAGGGGGCGTTTGGGGCCAACGTCCTGACTTTC. It specifies CASSIDVAQGAFGANVLTF. Supplemented by reference TRBV19 and TRBJ2-6, the full variable domain reads DGGITQSPKYLFRKEGQNVTLSCEQNLNHDAMYWYRQDPGQGLRLIYYSQIVNDFQKGDIAEGYSVSREKKESFPLTVTSAQKNPTAFYLCASSIDVAQGAFGANVLTFGAGSRLTVL.